The rows below give T cell receptor beta chains drawn from one sample of a study of graft-versus-host responses after intestinal transplantation. Profiling relied on immunoSEQ multiplex PCR, and the TCRdb table lists in-frame clones only, not all of them. There are fewer than 30,000 clones in the sample; 85% to 95% occur only once, and approximately 0.5% lies in the top ten. This specimen consisted of PBMCs, obtained 18 days after transplant. The receptors derive from a human patient who received an intestinal transplant, so some T cells may come from the graft donor. Each CDR3 is given with its conserved first and last residue.

TRBJ2-1,TRBV5-1,CASSLDQVTEAEQFF
TRBJ2-5,TRBV25-1,CASSDPGPLGETQYF
TRBJ1-1,TRBV11-3,CASSLVGSTEAFF
TRBJ1-6,TRBV27,CASSLQWTLTNSPLHF
TRBJ2-1,TRBV11-3,CASSSWGTEVRDEQFF
TRBJ1-2,TRBV19,CASSIIGTTNYGYTF
TRBJ1-2,TRBV5-1,CASSPSGTANYGYTF
TRBJ2-7,TRBV5-1,CASSLGGGSYEQYF
TRBJ2-7,TRBV27,CASSWRGGGPYEQYF
TRBJ1-1,TRBV12-5,CASGLSDFSGDRVEAFF
TRBJ1-1,TRBV4-1,CASKQNTEAFF
TRBJ2-5,TRBV29-1,CSVVVETQYF
TRBJ2-7,TRBV14,CASSPGLAVTYEQYF
TRBJ2-2,TRBV13,CASSLSRGGLFGGELFF
TRBJ2-1,TRBV19,CASSIGWRRDIYNEQFF
TRBJ1-2,TRBV10-3,CAISESGAGYGYTF
TRBJ2-7,TRBV7-8,CASSLAATLSYEQYF
TRBJ1-1,TRBV29-1,CSVDLGNTEAFF
TRBJ1-5,TRBV9,CASSVDLTNQPQHF
TRBJ2-7,TRBV29-1,CSVWGGTGRSEQYF
TRBJ2-2,TRBV2,CASSLAGENTGELFF
-,TRBV7-2,CASSNFGGLDSYEQYF
TRBJ2-7,TRBV6-5,CASSYFDDYEQYF
TRBJ1-2,TRBV19,CAVKQDRSYGYTF
TRBJ2-7,TRBV5-1,CASSHPGLGYEQYF
TRBJ2-3,TRBV10-2,CASSLVSGADTQYF